The sequence of this T cell receptor (beta chain) was determined in a study of CD8+CD57+ T cells in acquired aplastic anemia. About the study: Isolated CD4+ and CD8+ cells, once sorted, yielded DNA averaging about 3 ug. Overall study findings and caveats: Between patients and controls, around 31 CD8+ CDR3 sequences were found in common. The CD8+ Simpson's diversity of patients and controls was not significantly different.

Genomic DNA was employed as the template in profiling TCR beta VDJ and CDR3. TCRdb used MiXCR to reprocess the reads, holding one entry per CDR3 protein. The data hold around 150,000 distinct CDR3 sequences, with roughly two fifths observed a single time. Germline CDR1 is SGDLS and CDR2 is YYNGEE. V lost 4 bases, J lost 5 bases, and 12 bases lay in between. The CDR3 sequence is 13 residues long. This clonotype was observed many times. What it recognizes is unknown. The sequenced sample was sorted CD4+, CD8+, or CD8+CD57+ T cells (not recorded which) from PBMCs. The receptor was isolated from a human donor in good health, serving as a control. This sequence joins TRBV9 and TRBJ2-5; weak D call: TRBD2 (5 bases). The CDR3 bases are TGTGCCAGCAGCCCCAACCCGGGGGAGACCCAGTACTTC. Encoded protein: CASSPNPGETQYF.